The clone carrying this T cell receptor (beta chain) was seen many times. What it binds is unknown. This sample is drawn from a study of human T cells and chemical hapten exposure. Study at large: Patch testing placed 0.01% DPC on the upper back, with readings at 6 days.

In germline, CDR1 is SGDLS, CDR2 YYNGEE. The V end lost 0 bases, the J end lost 1 base, and 10 bases lay between the germline ends. This CDR3 spans 15 amino acids. MiXCR, applied by TCRdb to the RACE reads, yields one record per CDR3 protein. The sample lists 240,000 or so distinct CDR3 sequences, 7.5% to 9% seen once, with over 2% in the top ten. Time point of the sample: pre-sensitization, week 0. Treatment given: therapeutic diphenylcyclopropenone sensitization with weekly scalp DPC. Study-wide findings and caveats: Relative to control repertoires, expanded TCRs gave rise to significantly more large CDR3 similarity clusters.

The specimen was whole blood, collected in connection with sensitization to the hapten diphenylcyclopropenone (DPC). This sequence was found in a woman aged 40 to 49 with alopecia areata. Some clones in this sample may be carry-over from other donors' samples. The J gene is TRBJ2-5, the V gene TRBV9, with D possibly being TRBD2 (5 bases). The CDR3 loop reads CASSVGATIQETQYF. In DNA, the CDR3 is TGTGCCAGCAGCGTAGGTGCGACTATCCAAGAGACCCAGTACTTC. Combining the CDR3 with reference TRBV9 and TRBJ2-5 gives the whole variable domain DSGVTQTPKHLITATGQRVTLRCSPRSGDLSVYWYQQSLDQGLQFLIQYYNGEERAKGNILERFSAQQFPDLHSELNLSSLELGDSALYFCASSVGATIQETQYFGPGTRLLVL.